This T cell receptor (beta chain) is drawn from a study of control samples from healthy donors and cancer patients. Sequencing was performed with immunoSEQ multiplex PCR; in TCRdb, only in-frame clones are kept and a portion is missing. The table has about 95,000 clones, 85% seen once; the top ten hold approximately 20%. This CDR3 is 18 amino acids long. The rearrangement uses TRBV21-1 and TRBJ2-2; the table names TRBD1, a call not compared with the DNA. TRBV21-1 is a documented pseudogene. This TCR derives from a young man in good health. Material for sequencing was blood. DNA of the CDR3: TGTGCCAGCAGCAAACCTTCCGACGGGACAGCGAACACCGGGGAGCTGTTTTTT. Its protein product is CASSKPSDGTANTGELFF.